The next 10 T cell receptor beta chains were all read from a single sample in a study of control samples from healthy donors and cancer patients. Method: immunoSEQ multiplex PCR; TCRdb's copy keeps in-frame clones and lacks some. This sample has 130,000 or so clones, with about 90% found just once. Material: blood. These receptors were collected from a man between 18 and 29 years old in good health.

The table lists this clone with a count of one. The chain uses TRBV7-6 and TRBJ1-6; TRBD1 is a possible D gene (5 bases). V was cut by 4 bases and J by 6 bases, with 13 bases left in between. CDR3 length: 15 residues. Per germline, CDR1 SGHVS and CDR2 FNYEAQ. The CDR3 is CASSSGRALNSPLHF. The CDR3, as DNA: TGTGCCAGCAGCTCGGGACGGGCTCTTAATTCACCCCTCCACTTT.

The genes are TRBV6-5 and TRBJ1-2; possible D gene TRBD1, 6 bases. The germline V gene encodes CDR1 MNHEY and CDR2 SVGAGI. This CDR3 contains 14 residues. V lost 2 bases, J lost 2 bases, and 9 bases lay in between. CDR3 coding DNA: TGTGCCAGCAGTTACACAGGGTGGAACTATGGCTACACCTTC. It translates to CASSYTGWNYGYTF.

The chain has TRBV5-1 and TRBJ2-5, with 11 bases fitting TRBD1. Germline values: CDR1 SGHRS, CDR2 YFSETQ. CDR3 length: 16 residues. The J segment lost 4 bases and the V segment lost 3 bases, leaving 8 bases of the junction unmatched. The CDR3 loop is CASSSGQGARAETQYF. The DNA for the CDR3 is TGCGCCAGCAGCTCCGGACAGGGGGCCAGAGCAGAGACCCAGTACTTC.

The V call is TRBV19, the J call TRBJ2-7, with D tentatively TRBD1 (5 bases). This CDR3 is 14 amino acids long. The V end was cut by 11 bases, the J end by 3 bases, with 20 bases between. Germline V gene lookup returns CDR1 LNHDA and CDR2 SQIVND (reference sequence). Here the CDR3 reads CARKARGHDYEQYF. The CDR3 nucleotides are TGTGCCCGTAAGGCTAGGGGCCACGACTACGAGCAGTACTTC. Full variable domain (rest looked up from reference TRBV19 and TRBJ2-7): DGGITQSPKYLFRKEGQNVTLSCEQNLNHDAMYWYRQDPGQGLRLIYYSQIVNDFQKGDIAEGYSVSREKKESFPLTVTSAQKNPTAFYLCARKARGHDYEQYFGPGTRLTVT.

V usage is TRBV9 and J usage is TRBJ2-1; D not resolved. The germline gives CDR1 SGDLS, CDR2 YYNGEE. CDR3 length: 14 residues. V dropped 3 bases and J dropped 3 bases, with 10 bases sitting between them. CDR3 nucleotides: TGTGCCAGCAGCGGTCTAGGCCGCTACAATGAGCAGTTCTTC. Translation gives CASSGLGRYNEQFF.

The V call is TRBV10-3, the J call TRBJ2-1; D may match TRBD1 or TRBD2 (5 bases each). This CDR3 region has 14 residues. V shed 4 bases and J shed 9 bases, with 16 bases lying between them. Germline values: CDR1 ENHRY, CDR2 SYGVKD. Written as DNA, the CDR3 is TGTGCCATCAGTGCGGGTGGGGGAGCGAGTGAGCAGTTCTTC. This codes for CAISAGGGASEQFF.

The rearrangement uses TRBV3-1 (or the pseudogene TRBV3-2) and TRBJ2-1; D is uncertain. CDR1 is LGHDT, CDR2 YNNKEL, per germline (reference sequence). V lost 1 base to trimming and J lost 2 bases, with 9 bases between them. The CDR3 sequence is 15 residues long. The CDR3 DNA is TGTGCCAGCAGCCAAGCGCCTATGACCTACAATGAGCAGTTCTTC. Its protein product is CASSQAPMTYNEQFF.

DNA for the CDR3: TGCACCAGCAGTTGGAGACAGGGTATTAGTCAGCCCCAGCATTTT. It is translated as CTSSWRQGISQPQHF. V and J are TRBV1 and TRBJ1-5; the table calls TRBD1, which could not be checked here. TRBV1 is a pseudogene segment. The CDR3 is 15 amino acids.

Remarks on this clone: In the same sample, other DNA sequences code for this CDR3. V usage is TRBV9 and J usage is TRBJ1-3; possible D gene TRBD1, 5 bases. CDR1 and CDR2 from the germline V gene are SGDLS and YYNGEE. V shed 2 bases and J shed 0 bases, with 9 bases lying between them. This CDR3 has 15 amino acids. CDR3 in DNA: TGTGCCAGCAGCGTGGGGGGGTTCTCTGGAAACACCATATATTTT. Its protein is CASSVGGFSGNTIYF.

V and J are TRBV12-5 and TRBJ2-3; D not resolved. Germline assignment: CDR1 LGHNT and CDR2 FRNRAP. The ends were cut back, 2 bases at V and 3 bases at J, with 0 bases in the middle. The CDR3 length is 11 residues. The CDR3 sequence: CASGLTDTQYF. Here the CDR3 DNA reads TGTGCTAGTGGTTTGACAGATACGCAGTATTTT.